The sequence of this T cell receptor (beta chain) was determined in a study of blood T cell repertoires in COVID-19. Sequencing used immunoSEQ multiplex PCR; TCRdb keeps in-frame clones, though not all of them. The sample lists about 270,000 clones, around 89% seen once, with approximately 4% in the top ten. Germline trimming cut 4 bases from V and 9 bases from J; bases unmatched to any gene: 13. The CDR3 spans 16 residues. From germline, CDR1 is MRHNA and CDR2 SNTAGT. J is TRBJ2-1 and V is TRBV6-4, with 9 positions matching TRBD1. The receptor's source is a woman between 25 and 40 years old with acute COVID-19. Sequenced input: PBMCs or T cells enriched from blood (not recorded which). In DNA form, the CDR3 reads TGTGCCAGCAGTGCTACAGGGGGCGAGCCGGGCGGTGAGCAGTTCTTC. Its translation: CASSATGGEPGGEQFF.